This T cell receptor (beta chain) emerged from a study of T cell changes during pregnancy in multiple sclerosis. CDR1 MGHDK and CDR2 SYGVNS come from the germline V gene. The CDR3 has 15 amino acids. After removal of 7 bases from V and 4 bases from J, the junction contained 8 bases not matched to a gene. The repertoire was sequenced with immunoSEQ multiplex PCR; TCRdb's copy has only in-frame clones and lacks some. The profile shows roughly 72,000 clones, around 92% of them singletons. The receptor comes from a female donor in good health, enrolled as a control in a pregnancy study. V and J are TRBV25-1 and TRBJ2-2; TRBD1 agrees at 8 bases. Sequenced material: peripheral blood, taken in the first trimester of pregnancy. In nucleotides, the CDR3 is TGTGCCAGCACATTCAGGGGGCAGGGCACCGGGGAGCTGTTTTTT. This translates into CASTFRGQGTGELFF. The full variable domain, with the rest looked up from reference TRBV25-1 and TRBJ2-2, is EADIYQTPRYLVIGTGKKITLECSQTMGHDKMYWYQQDPGMELHLIHYSYGVNSTEKGDLSSESTVSRIRTEHFPLTLESARPSHTSQYLCASTFRGQGTGELFFGEGSRLTVL.